This T cell receptor (beta chain) was recovered during a study of T cell responses to AZD1222 COVID-19 vaccine. Only in-frame clones appear in the TCRdb table, and some are missing; sequencing was by immunoSEQ multiplex PCR. The data contain about 140,000 clones, 88% of them singletons. V was pared by 3 bases and J by 6 bases, with 5 bases of the junction left unmatched. Germline V gene lookup returns CDR1 SGHDN and CDR2 FVKESK. This CDR3 comprises 14 residues. The source was peripheral blood, collected on day 0 of AZD1222 vaccination. This clonotype was sampled from an adult in good health. This chain joins TRBV14 and TRBJ2-4; 7 bases are shared with TRBD2. The CDR3 loop is CASSQGGAGNIQYF. DNA for the CDR3: TGTGCCAGCAGCCAGGGAGGGGCGGGAAACATTCAGTACTTC.